This passage covers 7 T cell receptor beta chains from one sample sequenced in a study of cytomegalovirus exposure and HLA in healthy donors. Vbeta (60) and Jbeta (13) primers were used in the PCR. Produced via immunoSEQ multiplex PCR; TCRdb's table is partial and in-frame only. This table holds fewer than 250,000 clones, approximately 79% found once. The sample taken for sequencing was PBMCs. Receptor source: a girl aged 2-10 years in good health and CMV-seronegative.

The chain has TRBV5-1 and TRBJ2-1; 11 bases agree with TRBD2. CDR3 length equals 12 residues. Germline trimming cut 5 bases from V and 12 bases from J; bases unmatched to any gene: 4. Germline CDR1 reads SGHRS; CDR2 reads YFSETQ. DNA of the CDR3: TGCGCCAGCAGTCTAGCGGGAGGAGTGCAGTTCTTC. The encoded protein is CASSLAGGVQFF.

The rearrangement uses TRBV5-5 and TRBJ2-7; D unresolved. V lost 2 bases to trimming and J lost 1 base, with 7 bases between them. The CDR3 loop spans 13 amino acids. CDR1 is SGHKS, CDR2 YYEKEE, per germline (reference sequence). The CDR3 sequence: CASSFGLSYEQYF. The CDR3 DNA follows: TGTGCCAGCAGCTTCGGGTTATCCTACGAGCAGTACTTC.

The chain couples TRBV5-3 to TRBJ2-1; a weak D match, TRBD2 (5 bases). TRBV5-3 is an open reading frame, and its role is uncertain. The length of the CDR3 is 14 residues. Trimming took 0 bases from V and 1 from J, leaving 5 bases between them. CDR3 nucleotide sequence: TGTGCCAGAAGCTTGGCGGGGTCCTACAATGAGCAGTTCTTC. Translated, it gives CARSLAGSYNEQFF.

The chain has TRBV14 and TRBJ2-1, with TRBD2 identical over 9 bases. CDR1 and CDR2 from the germline V gene are SGHDN and FVKESK. V was clipped by 6 bases and J by 1 base; unmatched bases: 4. The CDR3 sequence is 15 residues long. CDR3 nucleotide sequence: TGTGCCAGCAGTGGCGGGAGGGGGTCCTACAATGAGCAGTTCTTC. Encoded protein: CASSGGRGSYNEQFF.

The chain carries TRBV19 and TRBJ2-6; maybe TRBD1 (6 bases). The CDR3 extends over 19 amino acids. Trimming stripped 3 bases from V and 1 base from J, with 19 bases between. Germline assignment: CDR1 LNHDA and CDR2 SQIVND (reference sequence). The CDR3 here is CASSMGAEYFISGANVLTF. The CDR3 DNA is TGTGCCAGTAGTATGGGGGCAGAATATTTTATTTCTGGGGCCAACGTCCTGACTTTC.

This clone was observed a handful of times. The chain has TRBV4-2 and TRBJ1-1; unclear D gene. Germline CDR1 LGHNA, CDR2 YNFKEQ. V lost 0 bases to trimming and J lost 7 bases, with 12 bases between them. There are 14 residues in the CDR3. Here the CDR3 DNA reads TGTGCCAGCAGCCAAGATTTAGGAGCAGATGAAGCTTTCTTT. This codes for CASSQDLGADEAFF.

This rearrangement joins TRBV14 to TRBJ2-4, with D tentatively TRBD2 (5 bases). CDR1 is SGHDN, CDR2 FVKESK, per germline. There are 18 residues in the CDR3. The V and J ends lost 4 bases and 0 bases respectively, with 19 bases between them. The CDR3: CASSLMHVPTIAKNIQYF. Written as DNA, the CDR3 is TGTGCCAGCAGCCTAATGCATGTGCCGACTATAGCCAAAAACATTCAGTACTTC.